The present TCR beta chain was sequenced within a study of T cells in Graves' hyperthyroidism and ophthalmopathy. General observations from the study: A 13 V-J signature model discriminated ophthalmopathy versus stable hyperthyroidism.

TCR beta CDR3 regions were amplified from RNA. The study used the HTBI primer set for a first-round RT-PCR of the TCR CDR3. TCRdb itself ran the multiplex PCR reads through MiXCR, one entry per CDR3 protein. The sample holds 400,000 or so distinct CDR3 sequences; 11% to 15% are singletons and the top ten take over 25%. Points on this clonotype: The antigen is unknown.

Sequencing was done on a sample of blood. This TCR came from a man in his forties or fifties with Graves' ophthalmopathy.

This CDR3 reads CSVGFAGGRETQYF. DNA for the CDR3: TGCAGCGTTGGATTTGCGGGAGGGCGGGAGACCCAGTACTTC. The chain joins TRBV29-1 to TRBJ2-5; TRBD2 agrees at 9 bases. Trimming cost V 4 bases and J 5 bases; bases outside gene matches: 8. This CDR3 region has 14 residues. CDR1 and CDR2 from the germline V gene are SQVTM and ANQGSEA.